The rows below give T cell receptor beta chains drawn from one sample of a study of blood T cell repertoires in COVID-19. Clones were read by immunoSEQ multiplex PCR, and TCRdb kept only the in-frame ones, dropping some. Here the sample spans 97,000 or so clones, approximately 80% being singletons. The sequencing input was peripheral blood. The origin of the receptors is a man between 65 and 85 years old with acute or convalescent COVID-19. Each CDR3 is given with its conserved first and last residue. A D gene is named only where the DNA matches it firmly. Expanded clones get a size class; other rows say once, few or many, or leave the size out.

CASSAQGRPSEAFF | TGTGCCAGCAGTGCTCAGGGGAGACCGAGTGAAGCTTTCTTT | - | TRBJ1-1 | TRBV27 | -
CASSMRQVNTEAFF | TGTGCCAGCAGCATGAGACAGGTGAACACTGAAGCTTTCTTT | - | TRBJ1-1 | TRBV14 | -
CASSYSVRDLGGEQFF | TGTGCCAGCAGTTACTCGGTGCGGGACCTTGGGGGGGAGCAGTTCTTC | - | TRBJ2-1 | TRBV6-2/TRBV6-3 | -
CASSPRQVSVVSEQYF | TGCGCCAGCAGCCCACGACAGGTCTCGGTAGTCTCCGAGCAGTACTTC | - | TRBJ2-7 | TRBV23-1 | -
CASRKRDKQFF | TGTGCCAGCAGGAAGAGGGACAAGCAGTTCTTC | - | TRBJ2-1 | TRBV6-5 | -
CASSLAVSGGFYEQYF | TGCGCCAGCAGCTTGGCCGTGTCAGGGGGCTTTTACGAGCAGTACTTC | - | TRBJ2-7 | TRBV5-1 | TRBD1
CASSPGTGGTGELFF | TGTGCCAGCAGTCCCGGGACAGGGGGCACCGGGGAGCTGTTTTTT | few | TRBJ2-2 | TRBV2 | TRBD1
CSASAGSMNTEAFF | TGCAGTGCTAGTGCAGGTTCCATGAACACTGAAGCTTTCTTT | few | TRBJ1-1 | TRBV20-1 | -
CAWSRGTGSGYTF | TGTGCCTGGAGCCGGGGGACGGGGAGCGGCTACACCTTC | - | TRBJ1-2 | TRBV30 | -
CASSLLAVRRDEQFF | TGTGCCAGCAGCTTACTAGCGGTAAGAAGGGATGAGCAGTTCTTC | - | TRBJ2-1 | TRBV7-3 | TRBD2
CASSLGGSPDTQYF | TGTGCCAGCAGCTTAGGAGGCAGTCCAGATACGCAGTATTTT | - | TRBJ2-3 | TRBV7-3 | -
CASTGQGGEETQYF | TGTGCCAGCACGGGACAGGGGGGAGAGGAGACCCAGTACTTC | - | TRBJ2-5 | TRBV6-5 | TRBD1
CASSLVADEKLFF | TGTGCCAGCAGCTTAGTCGCGGATGAAAAACTGTTTTTT | - | TRBJ1-4 | TRBV7-2 | -
CASSFQGTDTEAFF | TGCGCCAGCAGCTTTCAGGGTACGGACACTGAAGCTTTCTTT | - | TRBJ1-1 | TRBV5-1 | -
CASSPEVSYYEQYF | TGTGCCAGCAGCCCTGAGGTATCGTACTACGAGCAGTACTTC | - | TRBJ2-7 | TRBV5-4 | -
CASSSGLLNYGYTF | TGTGCCAGCAGTTCGGGACTGCTTAACTATGGCTACACCTTC | - | TRBJ1-2 | TRBV6-5 | -
CASSASGGSYNEQFF | TGTGCCAGCAGCGCAAGCGGGGGCTCCTACAATGAGCAGTTCTTC | - | TRBJ2-1 | TRBV7-3 | TRBD2
CASSPVPGLAGGIYNEQFF | TGTGCCAGCAGCCCGGTCCCGGGACTAGCGGGGGGTATCTACAATGAGCAGTTCTTC | - | TRBJ2-1 | TRBV7-2 | TRBD2
CASSPGGFAGNTIYF | TGTGCCAGTAGCCCCGGGGGATTTGCTGGAAACACCATATATTTT | - | TRBJ1-3 | TRBV19 | -
CARGQKKF | TGCGCCAGGGGACAGAAAAAGTTT | once | TRBJ1-5 | TRBV10-1 | TRBD1
CAWSWWRTGVSTEAFF | TGTGCCTGGAGTTGGTGGAGGACAGGGGTTTCCACTGAAGCTTTCTTT | - | TRBJ1-1 | TRBV30 | TRBD1
CASSQGGGNNQPQHF | TGTGCCAGCAGCCAAGGTGGAGGGAACAATCAGCCCCAGCATTTT | - | TRBJ1-5 | TRBV3-1/TRBV3-2 | -
CASSFQNTEAFF | TGTGCCAGCAGCTTTCAGAACACTGAAGCTTTCTTT | - | TRBJ1-1 | TRBV7-9 | -
CASIQGQGYNEQFF | TGCGCCAGCATCCAGGGACAGGGGTACAATGAGCAGTTCTTC | - | TRBJ2-1 | TRBV5-1 | TRBD1
CASSPRGKIPYEQYF | TGTGCCAGCAGTCCCAGGGGGAAAATTCCCTACGAGCAGTACTTC | - | TRBJ2-7 | TRBV28 | TRBD1
CASSTLTGYENYGYTF | TGTGCCAGTAGTACCTTAACAGGATATGAAAACTATGGCTACACCTTC | - | TRBJ1-2 | TRBV19 | -
CASSLGGLPHF | TGTGCCAGCAGCTTGGGAGGCCTACCTCACTTC | - | TRBJ1-2 | TRBV11-2 | -
CASSAQENTEAFF | TGTGCCAGCAGTGCACAGGAGAACACTGAAGCTTTCTTT | - | TRBJ1-1 | TRBV2 | -
CASSLQGIRSEQYF | TGCGCCAGCAGCTTACAGGGAATCCGGAGCGAGCAGTACTTC | - | TRBJ2-7 | TRBV5-1 | -
CASSLVVSGSYEQYF | TGTGCCAGCAGCTTAGTAGTTAGCGGGAGCTACGAGCAGTACTTC | - | TRBJ2-7 | TRBV7-8 | TRBD2
CASSLTVSEAFF | TGTGCCAGCAGCCTGACAGTTTCTGAAGCTTTCTTT | - | TRBJ1-1 | TRBV3-1/TRBV3-2 | -
CASSVGTGAGSGNTIYF | TGTGCCAGCAGCGTAGGAACAGGGGCGGGTTCTGGAAACACCATATATTTT | - | TRBJ1-3 | TRBV9 | TRBD1
CASSRGTGEETQYF | TGCGCCAGCAGCCGGGGGACAGGGGAGGAGACCCAGTACTTC | - | TRBJ2-5 | TRBV4-1 | TRBD1
CASLLTGTGGKKLFF | TGTGCCAGCCTTCTAACGGGGACAGGGGGCAAAAAACTGTTTTTT | - | TRBJ1-4 | TRBV5-8 | TRBD1
CASSLARLAGSETQYF | TGTGCCAGCAGCTTAGCTCGGCTAGCGGGGTCAGAGACCCAGTACTTC | few | TRBJ2-5 | TRBV7-2 | TRBD2
CASSRAGRDQPQHF | TGTGCCAGTAGTAGGGCTGGCCGAGATCAGCCCCAGCATTTT | - | TRBJ1-5 | TRBV19 | -
CASGVTGTENQPQHF | TGTGCTAGTGGAGTGACCGGGACAGAAAATCAGCCCCAGCATTTT | - | TRBJ1-5 | TRBV12-5 | TRBD1
CASSQDEVVAGRLTNYGYTF | TGCGCCAGCAGCCAAGATGAGGTAGTGGCGGGACGTCTCACTAACTATGGCTACACCTTC | - | TRBJ1-2 | TRBV4-1 | -
CASSLGPGDQETQYF | TGCGCCAGCAGCTTGGGCCCAGGTGATCAAGAGACCCAGTACTTC | - | TRBJ2-5 | TRBV5-1 | -
CAWAIRGLKPPLHF | TGTGCCTGGGCGATCAGGGGGCTGAAGCCACCCCTCCACTTT | - | TRBJ1-6 | TRBV30 | TRBD1